This T cell receptor beta chain was sequenced in a study of spatial heterogeneity in lung cancer. About the study: Among detected sequences, beta-chain ones consistently exceeded alpha-chain ones in number.

Unique molecular identifiers, one per molecule, were present on every TCR cDNA molecule. TCRdb re-called the 5' RACE reads with MiXCR, one entry per CDR3 protein. The sample shows under 40,000 distinct CDR3 sequences, approximately 5.2% of them seen only once. The time point denotes: sample taken at primary tumor resection. Whole RNA obtained from tumor, nontumor lung or frozen PBMC underwent sequencing without sorting. Donation came from over 60 patients with untreated early-stage non-small cell lung cancer. CDR3 length: 14 amino acids. Per germline, CDR1 SGHRS and CDR2 YFSETQ. V shed 4 bases and J 7 bases; nucleotides not matched to a gene: 4.

This clonotype was sampled from a female donor with early-stage non-small cell lung cancer. The sample was PBMCs, taken at surgery. The chain is built from TRBV5-1 and TRBJ1-6, with 8 bases fitting TRBD1. CDR3 nucleotides: TGCGCCAGCAGCCTGACAGGGGCGAATTCACCCCTCCACTTT. This gives the protein CASSLTGANSPLHF. Using reference TRBV5-1 and TRBJ1-6 for the parts outside the CDR3, the full variable domain is KAGVTQTPRYLIKTRGQQVTLSCSPISGHRSVSWYQQTPGQGLQFLFEYFSETQRNKGNFPGRFSGRQFSNSRSEMNVSTLELGDSALYLCASSLTGANSPLHFGNGTRLTVT.